The 16 T cell receptor beta chains below were found in one sample sequenced in a study of T cells after yellow fever vaccination. TCRdb passed the 5' RACE reads through MiXCR, listing each CDR3 protein once. The table shows hundreds of thousands of distinct CDR3 sequences, with roughly an eighth occurring only once. The sequences come from PBMCs, collected on the day of the yellow fever booster vaccination. These receptor sequences come from a man between 25 and 39 years old who received the YFV17D yellow fever vaccine.

This clonotype was counted between two and nine times. This chain connects TRBV28 to TRBJ2-5; no clear D. Germline lookup yields CDR1 MDHEN and CDR2 SYDVKM. The V end was cut by 3 bases, the J end by 5 bases, with 7 bases between. The CDR3 loop spans 12 amino acids. Written as DNA, the CDR3 is TGTGCCAGCAGTTTTAGGAAGGAGACCCAGTACTTC. Its protein is CASSFRKETQYF.

This clonotype was seen a handful of times. The chain employs TRBV13 and TRBJ2-1; TRBD2 matches at 14 bases. The CDR3 is 17 amino acids. The trim removed 4 bases at V and 7 bases at J, leaving 9 bases unmatched. Germline V CDR1 and CDR2: PRHDT, FYEKMQ (reference sequence). CDR3 loop: CASSSPKTSGRENEQFF. The CDR3 DNA is TGTGCCAGCAGCTCGCCCAAGACTAGCGGGAGGGAGAATGAGCAGTTCTTC.

This clonotype was counted between two and nine times. V and J are TRBV5-4 and TRBJ2-5; TRBD2 is a possible D gene (6 bases). The CDR3 length is 16 residues. Trimming took 4 bases from V and 2 from J, leaving 18 bases between them. Germline loops: CDR1 SGHNT, CDR2 YYREEE (reference sequence). DNA of the CDR3: TGTGCCAGCAGCCAGGGCCCATCGGGGGAACAAGAGACCCAGTACTTC. It translates to CASSQGPSGEQETQYF.

The CDR3 sequence is CALAKDTETQYF. CDR3 DNA: TGTGCCCTAGCAAAAGACACAGAGACCCAGTACTTC. V gene TRBV15 combines with J gene TRBJ2-5; TRBD2 is a possible D gene (5 bases). V lost 11 bases to trimming and J lost 4 bases, with 14 bases between them. From germline, CDR1 is LNHNV and CDR2 YYDKDF (reference sequence). The CDR3 spans 12 residues.

This chain connects TRBV6-2 or TRBV6-3 to TRBJ2-1, with 10 bases aligning to TRBD2. CDR3 length: 12 residues. Germline CDR1 MNHEY, CDR2 SVGEGT. The V segment lost 6 bases and the J segment 12 bases; nucleotides outside the gene matches: 5. The CDR3 reads CASRLAGVGQFF. The DNA for the CDR3 is TGTGCCAGCAGGCTAGCGGGAGTGGGGCAGTTCTTC.

The chain is built from TRBV18 and TRBJ2-1, with 7 bases that match TRBD2. Germline CDR1 and CDR2: KGHSH and LQKENI. CDR3 length equals 15 residues. V was pared by 6 bases and J by 1 base, with 6 bases of the junction left unmatched. CDR3 loop: CASSGGVGSYNEQFF. CDR3 nucleotide sequence: TGTGCCAGCTCTGGGGGGGTCGGTTCCTACAATGAGCAGTTCTTC.

In its sample, this clonotype was seen a few times. The chain employs TRBV18 and TRBJ2-7; 7 bases map to TRBD2. Germline lookup yields CDR1 KGHSH and CDR2 LQKENI. J was trimmed by 1 base and V by 0 bases; bases with no gene match: 3. This CDR3 comprises 15 residues. CDR3 coding DNA: TGTGCCAGCTCACCACCTTTCGGGGGGTCCTACGAGCAGTACTTC. Protein: CASSPPFGGSYEQYF.

The gene calls are TRBV7-2 and TRBJ1-1, with D possibly being TRBD1 (6 bases). Trimming pared 7 bases from V and 2 bases from J, leaving 17 bases between. Germline V gives CDR1 SGHTA, CDR2 FQGNSA. The CDR3 has 15 amino acids. The CDR3 reads CASNPRPGTNTEAFF. The CDR3 DNA reads TGTGCCAGCAACCCCAGACCAGGGACAAACACTGAAGCTTTCTTT.

This sequence joins TRBV5-4 and TRBJ1-4; D call uncertain. The CDR3 covers 15 residues. The V gene lost 0 bases and the J gene lost 3 bases, with 9 bases spanning the gap. Germline lookup yields CDR1 SGHNT and CDR2 YYREEE (reference sequence). The CDR3 loop reads CASSLDMKSNEKLFF. The CDR3 DNA is TGTGCCAGCAGCTTGGATATGAAGTCTAATGAAAAACTGTTTTTT. Combining the CDR3 with reference TRBV5-4 and TRBJ1-4 gives the whole variable domain ETGVTQSPTHLIKTRGQQVTLRCSSQSGHNTVSWYQQALGQGPQFIFQYYREEENGRGNFPPRFSGLQFPNYSSELNVNALELDDSALYLCASSLDMKSNEKLFFGSGTQLSVL.

This clonotype has only a few counts. CDR3 residues: CSLHGAGAYEQYF. The DNA for the CDR3 is TGCAGTCTACACGGGGCGGGAGCGTACGAGCAGTACTTC. The genes are TRBV20-1 and TRBJ2-7; 7 bases align to TRBD2. The CDR3 is 13 amino acids. The germline CDR1 and CDR2 sequences are DFQATT and SNEGSKA (reference sequence). Germline trimming cut 8 bases from V and 4 bases from J; bases unmatched to any gene: 11.

The chain combines TRBV19 with TRBJ2-1; 9 bases agree with TRBD2. Per germline, CDR1 LNHDA and CDR2 SQIVND (reference sequence). The CDR3 extends over 18 amino acids. The J segment lost 8 bases and the V segment lost 5 bases, leaving 19 bases of the junction unmatched. The CDR3 DNA reads as TGTGCCAGTAGTTCTTTCTCCCCGGGGGTAGCGGGAGTTCATGAGCAGTTCTTC. Its translation: CASSSFSPGVAGVHEQFF. Supplemented by reference TRBV19 and TRBJ2-1, the full variable domain reads DGGITQSPKYLFRKEGQNVTLSCEQNLNHDAMYWYRQDPGQGLRLIYYSQIVNDFQKGDIAEGYSVSREKKESFPLTVTSAQKNPTAFYLCASSSFSPGVAGVHEQFFGPGTRLTVL.

This clonotype was counted between two and nine times. The chain combines TRBV7-2 with TRBJ2-3; D is possibly TRBD2 (6 bases). Germline V CDR1 and CDR2: SGHTA, FQGNSA. The CDR3 is 14 residues long. V lost 5 bases to trimming and J lost 6 bases, with 15 bases between them. The CDR3 sequence is CASSANGGMDTQYF. The CDR3 nucleotides are TGTGCCAGCAGCGCAAACGGCGGGATGGATACGCAGTATTTT.

The chain joins TRBV5-4 to TRBJ2-3; 10 bases are a match to TRBD2. Losses at the gene ends were 2 bases for V and 6 bases for J; bases not matched to a gene: 12. The germline CDR1 and CDR2 sequences are SGHNT and YYREEE (reference sequence). The CDR3 runs to 17 residues. CDR3 in amino acids: CASSFLAASGGGDTQYF. The CDR3 bases are TGTGCCAGCAGCTTTCTAGCGGCTAGCGGGGGTGGGGATACGCAGTATTTT.

The chain uses TRBV5-1 and TRBJ2-6; a possible D gene is TRBD2 (6 bases). This CDR3 is 14 amino acids long. V was pared by 4 bases and J by 4 bases, with 9 bases between. The germline CDR1 and CDR2 sequences are SGHRS and YFSETQ. The CDR3, as DNA: TGCGCCAGCAGCGAAACTAGCGGGGCCAACGTCCTGACTTTC. Protein: CASSETSGANVLTF.

V usage is TRBV27 and J usage is TRBJ2-2, with 10 bases matching TRBD2. The CDR3 runs to 16 residues. Trimming cost V 5 bases and J 4 bases; bases outside gene matches: 7. From germline, CDR1 is MNHEY and CDR2 SMNVEV (reference sequence). CDR3 coding DNA: TGTGCCAGCAGTACCCCTAGCGGGAGACCCACCGGGGAGCTGTTTTTT. This codes for CASSTPSGRPTGELFF.

Here the CDR3 DNA reads TGTGCCAGCAGCTTAGCGACCACGGGGATCTACGAGCAGTACTTC. Its translation is CASSLATTGIYEQYF. The chain is built from TRBV7-2 and TRBJ2-7, with a possible D match to TRBD2 (5 bases). Trimming cost V 0 bases and J 3 bases, with 12 bases left between them. The germline V gene encodes CDR1 SGHTA and CDR2 FQGNSA. CDR3 length equals 15 residues.